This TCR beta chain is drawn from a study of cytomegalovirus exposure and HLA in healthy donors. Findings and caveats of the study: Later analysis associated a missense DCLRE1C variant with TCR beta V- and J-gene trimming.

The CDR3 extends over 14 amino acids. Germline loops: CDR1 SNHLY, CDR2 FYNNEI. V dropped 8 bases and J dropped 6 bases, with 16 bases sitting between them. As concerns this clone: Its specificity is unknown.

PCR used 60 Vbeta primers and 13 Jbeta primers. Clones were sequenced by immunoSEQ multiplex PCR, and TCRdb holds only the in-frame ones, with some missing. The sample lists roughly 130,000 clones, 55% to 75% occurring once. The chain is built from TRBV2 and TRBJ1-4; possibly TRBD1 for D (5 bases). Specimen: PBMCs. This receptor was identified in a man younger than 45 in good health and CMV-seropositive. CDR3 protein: CASGGAGKHEKLFF. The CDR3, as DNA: TGTGCCAGCGGAGGGGCGGGGAAGCATGAAAAACTGTTTTTT.